This is a list of T cell receptor beta chains from one sample in a study of shared clonotypes between healthy human individuals. Assay: immunoSEQ multiplex PCR; the TCRdb copy retains only in-frame clones and omits some. Of roughly 2 million clones listed, around 95% are singletons. Sequencing input: naive CD4+ T cells sorted from blood. The receptor set was obtained from a man aged 18 to 30 in good health. Each CDR3 is given with its conserved first and last residue. A D gene is named only where the DNA matches it firmly. Rows give clone size only sometimes, using once, few, many, or a class for an expanded clone.

once,TRBJ2-7,TRBV13,-,CASSSRTGRVEQYF,TGTGCCAGCAGCTCCCGGACAGGGAGGGTCGAGCAGTACTTC
-,TRBJ2-7,TRBV18,-,CASSQGDEGPYEQYF,TGTGCCAGCTCACAAGGGGACGAAGGTCCCTACGAGCAGTACTTC
-,TRBJ2-2,TRBV5-6,-,CASSLPGGANTGELFF,TGTGCCAGCAGCTTACCAGGTGGGGCGAACACCGGGGAGCTGTTTTTT
once,TRBJ1-5,TRBV7-3,-,CASSPNVDGGNDNQPQHF,TGTGCCAGCAGCCCCAACGTTGATGGGGGGAACGACAATCAGCCCCAGCATTTT
-,TRBJ2-7,TRBV18,-,CASSPILGVGGPTYEQYF,TGTGCCAGCTCACCAATTCTTGGGGTCGGGGGCCCTACCTACGAGCAGTACTTC
once,TRBJ1-2,TRBV28,-,CASSFSRVESYGYTF,TGTGCCAGCAGTTTTTCCAGGGTTGAATCCTATGGCTACACCTTC
-,TRBJ1-6,TRBV6-4,-,CASSERQFNSPLHF,TGTGCCAGCAGTGAACGCCAGTTTAATTCACCCCTCCACTTT
-,TRBJ1-3,TRBV6-5,-,CASSYATGNTIYF,TGTGCCAGCAGTTATGCGACTGGAAACACCATATATTTT
-,TRBJ1-6,TRBV2,-,CASWRSSPLHF,TGTGCCAGCTGGAGGAGTTCACCCCTCCACTTT
-,TRBJ2-7,TRBV5-4,-,CASSQPRSYEQYF,TGTGCCAGCAGCCAACCGCGCTCCTACGAGCAGTACTTC
-,TRBJ2-1,TRBV6-1,TRBD2,CASSTHGLAGDEQFF,TGTGCCAGCAGTACCCACGGACTAGCGGGGGACGAGCAGTTCTTC
-,TRBJ2-7,TRBV29-1,-,CSVTRTDTYEQYF,TGCAGCGTTACCCGGACTGATACCTACGAGCAGTACTTC
-,TRBJ2-3,TRBV28,-,CASSFGAFISTDTQYF,TGTGCCAGCAGTTTCGGAGCTTTTATAAGCACAGATACGCAGTATTTT
-,TRBJ1-2,TRBV5-1,TRBD1,CASSPGQGRDYGYTF,TGCGCCAGCAGCCCGGGACAGGGGAGGGACTATGGCTACACCTTC
-,TRBJ1-1,TRBV27,-,CASRNSINTEAFF,TGTGCCAGCCGGAACAGTATTAACACTGAAGCTTTCTTT
-,TRBJ2-7,TRBV19,TRBD2,CASSIIAGGTYEQYF,TGTGCCAGTAGTATTATAGCGGGAGGCACCTACGAGCAGTACTTC
-,TRBJ1-1,TRBV18,TRBD1,CASSSGQGKTEAFF,TGTGCCAGCTCATCAGGACAGGGTAAGACTGAAGCTTTCTTT
-,TRBJ2-5,TRBV2,-,CASNVRETQYF,TGTGCCAGCAATGTCCGAGAGACCCAGTACTTC
-,TRBJ1-5,TRBV6-1,TRBD1,CASRRQGDQPQHF,TGTGCCAGCAGGAGACAGGGGGATCAGCCCCAGCATTTT
-,TRBJ2-7,TRBV9,TRBD1,CASSERGQGYEQYF,TGTGCCAGCAGCGAGAGGGGACAGGGCTACGAGCAGTACTTC
-,TRBJ2-1,TRBV6-5,-,CASSYAGQGHNEQFF,TGTGCCAGCAGTTACGCGGGACAAGGCCACAATGAGCAGTTCTTC
-,TRBJ2-3,TRBV28,TRBD2,CASSSPGLAQNTDTQYF,TGTGCCAGCAGTTCCCCGGGACTAGCGCAAAACACAGATACGCAGTATTTT
-,TRBJ1-1,TRBV5-6,-,CASSLGARNTEAFF,TGTGCCAGCAGCTTGGGGGCCCGGAACACTGAAGCTTTCTTT
-,TRBJ2-1,TRBV20-1,-,CSAAGNEQFF,TGCAGTGCTGCGGGCAATGAGCAGTTCTTC
-,TRBJ1-4,TRBV4-3,-,CASSQAVGRGDEKLFF,TGCGCCAGCAGCCAAGCGGTGGGTAGGGGAGACGAAAAACTGTTTTTT
-,TRBJ2-7,TRBV10-3,TRBD2,CATLAGGSYEQYF,TGTGCCACCCTAGCGGGAGGCTCCTACGAGCAGTACTTC
-,TRBJ1-5,TRBV7-8,-,CASSLRVSNQPQHF,TGTGCCAGCAGCTTAAGGGTTAGCAATCAGCCCCAGCATTTT
-,TRBJ2-7,TRBV4-1,-,CASSRQQTATEQYF,TGCGCCAGCAGCCGACAGCAAACCGCGACCGAGCAGTACTTC
-,TRBJ2-7,TRBV5-4,TRBD2,CASSLASGGHYKHYEQYF,TGTGCCAGCAGCTTGGCTAGCGGGGGCCACTACAAACACTACGAGCAGTACTTC
-,TRBJ2-7,TRBV2,TRBD1,CASSDLRDRESYEQYF,TGTGCCAGCAGTGATCTACGGGACAGGGAGTCGTACGAGCAGTACTTC
-,TRBJ1-5,TRBV30,-,CAWSLKGGNQPQHF,TGTGCCTGGAGTCTTAAGGGGGGGAATCAGCCCCAGCATTTT
-,TRBJ1-5,TRBV5-1,-,CASSQNLNQPQHF,TGCGCCAGCAGTCAAAACCTGAATCAGCCCCAGCATTTT
-,TRBJ1-2,TRBV6-5,-,CASRLTGPGAYGYTF,TGTGCCAGCAGGCTGACAGGCCCAGGTGCCTATGGCTACACCTTC
-,TRBJ1-4,TRBV6-1,TRBD1,CASSARGQGIEKLFF,TGTGCCAGCAGTGCTCGTGGACAGGGTATTGAAAAACTGTTTTTT
-,TRBJ1-1,TRBV5-6,-,CASSLGYTEAFF,TGTGCCAGCAGCTTGGGTTACACTGAAGCTTTCTTT
-,TRBJ2-3,TRBV4-3,TRBD2,CASSQTSAFLTDTQYF,TGCGCCAGCAGCCAAACTAGCGCCTTCCTCACAGATACGCAGTATTTT
-,TRBJ2-4,TRBV19,-,CASSPFEGVGRNIQYF,TGTGCCAGTAGTCCCTTTGAGGGGGTCGGGAGAAACATTCAGTACTTC
-,TRBJ2-2,TRBV7-9,-,CASSPAWVQDTGELFF,TGTGCCAGCAGCCCCGCATGGGTTCAGGACACCGGGGAGCTGTTTTTT
-,TRBJ2-3,TRBV5-1,-,CASSLEGTNPDTQYF,TGCGCCAGCAGCTTGGAGGGAACGAATCCAGATACGCAGTATTTT
-,TRBJ2-7,TRBV5-4,-,CASSLSSGTSRFEQYF,TGTGCCAGCAGCCTTAGTTCCGGGACTTCGCGTTTCGAGCAGTACTTC
-,TRBJ1-3,TRBV7-2,-,CASSTRLGSSRSGNTIYF,TGTGCCAGCAGCACACGACTTGGGAGTTCCAGGTCTGGAAACACCATATATTTT
-,TRBJ2-1,TRBV6-6,-,CASSSSRLPTYNEQFF,TGTGCCAGCAGTTCCTCTCGACTACCCACCTACAATGAGCAGTTCTTC
-,TRBJ1-2,TRBV4-3,-,CASSQVGSNNYGYTF,TGCGCCAGCAGCCAAGTGGGCAGCAATAACTATGGCTACACCTTC
-,TRBJ1-2,TRBV13,-,CASSGRGAGVYGYTF,TGTGCCAGCAGCGGCAGGGGCGCGGGTGTCTATGGCTACACCTTC
-,TRBJ1-2,TRBV2,-,CASSVRQGSMGYTF,TGTGCCAGCAGTGTACGTCAGGGATCTATGGGCTACACCTTC
-,TRBJ1-5,TRBV10-3,-,CAISVGGSNSNQPQHF,TGTGCCATCAGTGTCGGGGGATCCAATAGCAATCAGCCCCAGCATTTT
-,TRBJ1-1,TRBV9,-,CASSIQAGLLTEAFF,TGTGCCAGCAGCATCCAGGCGGGGCTATTAACTGAAGCTTTCTTT